The T cell receptor beta chain described here comes from a study of CD8+ T cells in alopecia areata. For the study at large: At a dose of 5 to 10 mg twice daily, oral tofacitinib was given to treated patients. The study, taken as a whole, reports: Researchers report lesional scalp, most notably alopecia totalis/universalis, outstripped normal scalp in clonality.

As concerns this clone: Its cognate antigen is unknown.

Collected material from alopecia areata patients comprised lesional scalp punch biopsies and peripheral blood. Cell sorting on a FACSAria was used to separate CD4+ and CD8+ T cells from the PBMCs. After removal of 2 bases from V and 10 bases from J, the junction contained 12 bases not matched to a gene. The germline V gene encodes CDR1 SGDLS and CDR2 YYNGEE. This CDR3 region has 15 residues. cDNA prepared by RNA extraction and subsequent reverse transcription served as the template for sequencing. Only in-frame clones appear in the TCRdb table, and some are missing; sequencing was by immunoSEQ multiplex PCR. The sample has 140,000 to 150,000 clones, approximately 51% seen once.

The source is a human donor with alopecia areata. Sequenced here: CD4+ T cells sorted from blood, sampled at week 0. The rearrangement joins TRBV9 to TRBJ2-1; 7 bases align to TRBD2. CDR3 in amino acids: CASSVVTSAIGEQFF. The CDR3 region has the DNA TGTGCCAGCAGCGTGGTCACTAGCGCCATAGGAGAGCAGTTCTTC.